The rows below give T cell receptor beta chains drawn from one sample of a study of OX40 agonist ivuxolimab in advanced cancers. Sequencing used immunoSEQ multiplex PCR; TCRdb keeps in-frame clones, though not all of them. The table lists under 65,000 clones, less than 85% of them singletons. The sample was CD4+ or CD8+ T cells sorted from blood, taken in a trial of the OX40 agonist ivuxolimab. The receptors here all came from an adult with an advanced solid tumor such as melanoma, head and neck, liver or kidney cancer. CDR3s include the opening cysteine and the closing phenylalanine or tryptophan. The D gene is left open where the match is weak. Some rows mark clone size as missing; the rest say once, few, many or name a class of expanded clone.

j_gene | d_gene | abundance | v_gene | CDR3nt | CDR3aa
TRBJ1-5 | . | . | TRBV18 | TGTGCCAGCTCACCACCTTCCCGCAATCAGCCCCAGCATTTT | CASSPPSRNQPQHF
TRBJ2-1 | TRBD2 | . | TRBV6-1 | TGTGCCAGCAGTGAGGTAGCGGGGGGATCCTACAATGAGCAGTTCTTC | CASSEVAGGSYNEQFF
TRBJ2-2 | TRBD2 | . | TRBV5-1 | TGCGCCAGCATCAGCGGGGGGCCCCTTAGTCACACCGGGGAGCTGTTTTTT | CASISGGPLSHTGELFF
TRBJ1-2 | . | . | TRBV5-3 | TGTGCCAGAAGCTCCCCCGGGGGGGGCGCGGGCTATGGCTACACCTTC | CARSSPGGGAGYGYTF
TRBJ2-1 | . | . | TRBV19 | TGTGCCAGTAGGGTTAACAGGGGACTCCTCAATGAGCAGTTCTTC | CASRVNRGLLNEQFF
TRBJ1-5 | TRBD1 | . | TRBV19 | TGTGCCAGTAGTATTTGGACAGGGCCGAATCAGCCCCAGCATTTT | CASSIWTGPNQPQHF
TRBJ2-3 | . | . | TRBV9 | TGTGCCAGCAGCCTCTCAGGAGATACGCAGTATTTT | CASSLSGDTQYF
TRBJ2-2 | . | . | TRBV7-9 | TGTGCCAGCAGCTTCGAGACCGGGGAGCTGTTTTTT | CASSFETGELFF
TRBJ1-1 | TRBD1 | . | TRBV2 | TGTGCCAGCAGTGACATGACAGGGTCCACTGAAGCTTTCTTT | CASSDMTGSTEAFF
TRBJ1-5 | . | . | TRBV9 | TGTGCCAGCAGCGTAGAGGACCGCTACAATCAGCCCCAGCATTTT | CASSVEDRYNQPQHF
TRBJ1-2 | . | . | TRBV6-5 | TGTGCCAGCAGTTACGCAGGGAACTATGGCTACACCTTC | CASSYAGNYGYTF
TRBJ1-5 | TRBD1 | . | TRBV28 | TGTGCCACCGATACCGGGCAGGGGGTCGGTCAGCCCCAGCATTTT | CATDTGQGVGQPQHF
TRBJ1-1 | . | . | TRBV10-1 | TGCGCCAGCAGTGGTAACAGGGATGGCACTGAAGCTTTCTTT | CASSGNRDGTEAFF
TRBJ1-5 | TRBD1 | . | TRBV5-6 | TGTGCCAGCAGCTACGGGACAGGGAACAATCAGCCCCAGCATTTT | CASSYGTGNNQPQHF
TRBJ2-2 | . | . | TRBV4-3 | TGCGCCAGCAGCCAAGGTGGGGGATGGGTCACCGGGGAGCTGTTTTTT | CASSQGGGWVTGELFF
TRBJ2-5 | . | . | TRBV11-1 | TGTGCCAGCAGCTTAGCGCGGGCAGCTATGATGGAGACCCAGTACTTC | CASSLARAAMMETQYF
TRBJ1-5 | . | once | TRBV4-3 | TGCGCCAGCAGCCAAGATGCCAATCGTCCCCAGCATTTT | CASSQDANRPQHF
TRBJ2-5 | . | . | TRBV29-1 | TGCAGCGTCCCCGACAGGTACCAAGAGACCCAGTACTTC | CSVPDRYQETQYF
TRBJ1-5 | . | . | TRBV27 | TGTGCCAGCAGTCCTGACAGCTCCTATAGCAATCAGCCCCAGCATTTT | CASSPDSSYSNQPQHF
TRBJ2-5 | TRBD2 | . | TRBV9 | TGTGCCAGCAGCCCCGGGCGGGGGTTCCAAGAGACCCAGTACTTC | CASSPGRGFQETQYF
TRBJ2-1 | . | . | TRBV19 | TGTGCCAGTACGCTCGCGGGGAATGTGTACAATGAGCAGTTCTTC | CASTLAGNVYNEQFF
TRBJ1-1 | . | . | TRBV28 | TGTGCCAGTGGTAAGACTGAAGCTTTCTTT | CASGKTEAFF